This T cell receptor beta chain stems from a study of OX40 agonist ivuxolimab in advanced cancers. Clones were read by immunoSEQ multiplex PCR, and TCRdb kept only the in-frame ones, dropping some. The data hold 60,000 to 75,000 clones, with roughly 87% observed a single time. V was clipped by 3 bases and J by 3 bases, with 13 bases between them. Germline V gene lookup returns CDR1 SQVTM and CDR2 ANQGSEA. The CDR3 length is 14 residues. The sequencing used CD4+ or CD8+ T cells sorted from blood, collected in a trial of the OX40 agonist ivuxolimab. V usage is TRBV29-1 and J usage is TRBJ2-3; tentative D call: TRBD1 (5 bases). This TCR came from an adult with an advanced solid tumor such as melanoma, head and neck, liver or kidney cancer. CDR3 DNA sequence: TGCAGCGTTGACAGACAGATGAGGACAGATACGCAGTATTTT. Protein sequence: CSVDRQMRTDTQYF.